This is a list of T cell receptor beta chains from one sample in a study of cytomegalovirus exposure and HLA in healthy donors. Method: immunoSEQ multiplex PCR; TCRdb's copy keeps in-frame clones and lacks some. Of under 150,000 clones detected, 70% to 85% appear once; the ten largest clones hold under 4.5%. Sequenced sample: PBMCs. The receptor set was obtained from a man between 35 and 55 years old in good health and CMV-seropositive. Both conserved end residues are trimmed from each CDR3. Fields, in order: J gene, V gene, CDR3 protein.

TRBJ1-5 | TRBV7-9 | SSSLGPRPQH
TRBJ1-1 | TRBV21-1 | ASSSGRSPGTEAF
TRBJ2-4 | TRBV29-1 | SVEGFQTPVAKNIQY
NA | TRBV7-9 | ASSLRGGLPNEQY
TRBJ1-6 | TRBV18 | ASSGSSSYNSPLH
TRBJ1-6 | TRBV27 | ASSPDWNSYNSPLH
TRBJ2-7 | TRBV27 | ASSLRGGDEQY
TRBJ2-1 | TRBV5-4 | ASSPSQGGVGSYNEQF
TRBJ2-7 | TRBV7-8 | ASSLLGIYEQY
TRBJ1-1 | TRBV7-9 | SSSRGQGYTEAF
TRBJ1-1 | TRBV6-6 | ASSSSSGQGTPEAF
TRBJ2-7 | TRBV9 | ASGTRGTSEQY
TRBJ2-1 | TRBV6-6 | ASSAGQGYNEQF
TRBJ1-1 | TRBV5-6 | ASSDDRGTEAF
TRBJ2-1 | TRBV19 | ASSIGGSRYNEQF
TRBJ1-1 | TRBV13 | ASSFLGALNMNTEAF
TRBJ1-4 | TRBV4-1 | ASSLRSGTQVAGTNEKLF
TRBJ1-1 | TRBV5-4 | ASSLWVTGNTEAF
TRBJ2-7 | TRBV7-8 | ASSLVQGHQLYEQY
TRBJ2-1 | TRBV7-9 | ASSLGTRYNEQF
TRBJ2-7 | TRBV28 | ASSLSRGRSYEQY
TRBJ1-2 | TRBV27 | ASSLRQGLGGYT
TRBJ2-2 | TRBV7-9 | ASSLGQTNTGELF
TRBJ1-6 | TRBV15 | ATSTHRSSYNSPLH
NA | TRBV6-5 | ASSYSTGTYEQY
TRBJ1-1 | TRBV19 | ASSIWGQGDTEAF
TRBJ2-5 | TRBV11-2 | ASRREGETQY
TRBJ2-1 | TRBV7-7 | ASSLTGYNEQF
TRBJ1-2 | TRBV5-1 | ASSPVAIQGASVYT
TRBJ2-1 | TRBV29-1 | SVAAGRAGGHRSEQF
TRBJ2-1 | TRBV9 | ASSVGTNLDEQF
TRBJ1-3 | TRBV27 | ASSLSGGSGNTIY
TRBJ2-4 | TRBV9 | ARYRDRGNIQY
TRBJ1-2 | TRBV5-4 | ASSRKEVVYGYT
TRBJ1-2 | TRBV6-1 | ASFPGHLVGYT
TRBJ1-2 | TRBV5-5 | ASSFGTNYGYT
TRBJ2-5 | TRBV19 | ASSIVGGGETQY
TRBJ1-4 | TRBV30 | AWSVGVANEKLF
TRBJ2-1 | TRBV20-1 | SARLVGGQF
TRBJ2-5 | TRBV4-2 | ASSQGLAGGRSQETQY
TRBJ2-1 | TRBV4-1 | ASSQGDTDYNEQF
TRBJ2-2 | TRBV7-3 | ASSFSGGANTGELF
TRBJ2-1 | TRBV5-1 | ASSLDSSNEQF
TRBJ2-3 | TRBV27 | ASSLDGTSGAWGTQY
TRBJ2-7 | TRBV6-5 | ASSYSSGSFSYEQY
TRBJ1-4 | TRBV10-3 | AISERPGEEKLF
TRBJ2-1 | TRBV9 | ASSGDEQF
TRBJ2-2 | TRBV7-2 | ASSPQGARRNGELF
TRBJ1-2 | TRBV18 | ASSPQDGDYGYT
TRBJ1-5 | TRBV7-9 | ASSPGTGSQPQH
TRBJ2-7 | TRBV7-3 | ASHRDSSYEQY
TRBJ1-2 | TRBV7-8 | ASSFRDYGYT
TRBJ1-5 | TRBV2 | ASSEGGGRPQH
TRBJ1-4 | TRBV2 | ASGGQGWSEKLF
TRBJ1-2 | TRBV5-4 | ASSIGQGANGYT
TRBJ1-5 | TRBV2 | ASNRQGSNQPQH
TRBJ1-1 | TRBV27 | ASSPPSLEAF
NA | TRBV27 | ASTKRRGFDEQY
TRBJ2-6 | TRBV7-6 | ASSSWTGGGGANVLT